This T cell receptor beta chain was recorded in a study of T-cell reconstitution after alpha-beta-depleted transplantation in children. General study points: Expanded graft clones, several hundred of them, were reportedly the source of alpha-beta T cells about two months after transplant. Most T-cell counts and diversity one year after the transplant came from T cells that were newly produced.

About this clonotype itself: Antigen specificity is unknown.

Unique molecular identifiers were used in preparing the TCRbeta library. TCRdb recomputed calls from the PCR reads with MiXCR, one row per CDR3 protein. The repertoire holds 300,000 to 400,000 distinct CDR3 sequences, with around 15% as singletons. This receptor was taken from a male patient aged 2 to 9 who had a stem cell transplant for acute lymphoblastic leukemia, so the T cells may come from the graft donor. The sample consisted of PBMCs, mostly from graft donor cells, taken 360 days after TCRalphabeta/CD19-depleted stem cell transplant.

CDR3 amino acids: CASSVRQENTGELFF. The CDR3 DNA is TGTGCCAGCAGCGTACGACAGGAGAACACCGGGGAGCTGTTTTTT. V gene TRBV7-9 combines with J gene TRBJ2-2; possibly TRBD1 for D (6 bases). This CDR3 is 15 amino acids long. Germline V CDR1 and CDR2: SEHNR, FQNEAQ (reference sequence). The germline V and J ends were trimmed by 5 bases and 1 base, with 11 bases remaining between them.